The rows below give T cell receptor beta chains drawn from one sample of a study of blood T cell repertoires in COVID-19. Measured with immunoSEQ multiplex PCR; TCRdb has only the in-frame clones, and not every one. The profile shows over 120,000 clones, roughly 86% of them singletons. Sequenced material: peripheral blood. Source of these receptors: a man aged 65 to 85 with acute or convalescent COVID-19. Both conserved end residues are part of each CDR3. Fields, in order: J gene, D gene, CDR3 length, V gene, CDR3 protein, CDR3 DNA. The D gene is left open where the match is weak.

TRBJ2-3 | TRBD2 | 16 | TRBV3-1/TRBV3-2 | CASSPREGRGVDTQYF | TGTGCCAGCAGCCCCCGAGAGGGGCGGGGGGTGGATACGCAGTATTTT
TRBJ2-2 | TRBD2 | 16 | TRBV5-4 | CASSNSRSRGAGELFF | TGTGCCAGCAGCAATTCGCGCTCTCGGGGGGCCGGGGAGCTGTTTTTT
TRBJ1-5 | - | 15 | TRBV7-8 | CASSLRGIGNQPQHF | TGTGCCAGCAGCTTACGGGGGATCGGCAATCAGCCCCAGCATTTT
TRBJ1-1 | TRBD1 | 15 | TRBV7-8 | CASSSGQGMNTEAFF | TGTGCCAGCAGCTCTGGACAGGGCATGAACACTGAAGCTTTCTTT
TRBJ2-7 | TRBD2 | 14 | TRBV28 | CASNSAGAPYEQYF | TGTGCCAGCAACTCAGCGGGAGCCCCCTACGAGCAGTACTTC
TRBJ2-3 | - | 14 | TRBV28 | CASSPSSPGNTQYF | TGTGCCAGCAGTCCATCTTCACCGGGGAATACGCAGTATTTT
TRBJ1-1 | TRBD1 | 16 | TRBV19 | CASSTPQGAVNTEAFF | TGTGCCAGTAGTACCCCACAGGGGGCGGTGAACACTGAAGCTTTCTTT
TRBJ2-7 | - | 15 | TRBV5-1 | CASSPGWGRSYEQYF | TGCGCCAGCAGCCCCGGGTGGGGGCGCTCCTACGAGCAGTACTTC
TRBJ2-1 | TRBD2 | 17 | TRBV11-3 | CASSLASLAAPYNEQFF | TGTGCCAGCAGCTTAGCCTCTCTAGCGGCCCCCTACAATGAGCAGTTCTTC
TRBJ2-6 | - | 15 | TRBV19 | CASSIRGSGANVLTF | TGTGCCAGTAGTATACGGGGCTCTGGGGCCAACGTCCTGACTTTC
TRBJ2-2 | - | 16 | TRBV4-1 | CASSQGVSGDTGELFF | TGCGCCAGCAGCCAGGGTGTAAGCGGAGACACCGGGGAGCTGTTTTTT
TRBJ2-7 | - | 16 | TRBV6-5 | CASSYLPAGGTYEQYF | TGTGCCAGCAGTTACCTCCCCGCCGGGGGAACCTACGAGCAGTACTTC